The T cell receptor beta chain under discussion was sequenced for a study of CD8 T cells in ankylosing spondylitis. General study points: Characteristic, it appeared, of ankylosing spondylitis blood was a TCR beta motif of about eight highly homologous variants. Both synovial fluid and blood in reactive arthritis had previously been reported to carry some motif variants. Disease-linked clones had a CD8+ phenotype and relatively low frequency in peripheral blood. Disease-linked clones reportedly showed significant enrichment in matched ankylosing spondylitis synovial fluid.

For TCR beta, libraries came from quantitative 5'-RACE with molecular barcodes. TCRdb reprocessed the 5' RACE reads with MiXCR, giving one entry per CDR3 protein. The sample comprises approximately 400,000 distinct CDR3 sequences, around 26% of which are singletons, and over 0.8% rests with the top ten. In this sample, this clonotype turned up a few times. What it binds is unknown. At one of its ends the junction is not consistent with the germline gene, which may arise from a read error. The CDR3 runs to 12 residues. The receptor was derived from a male donor with ankylosing spondylitis. The rearrangement links TRBV12-3 or TRBV12-4 to TRBJ2-4, with D possibly matching TRBD2 (6 bases). The sequenced sample consisted of blood, either unsorted or a sorted T cell fraction (not recorded which). In DNA, the CDR3 is TGTGCCAGCAGTTTAATGCGGGACGCGTTGTGGTTC. This codes for CASSLMRDALWF.